Below, 19 T cell receptor beta chains from the same sample are listed, as sequenced in a study of Ad26.COV2.S vaccination and SARS-CoV-2 variants. Sequencing was performed with immunoSEQ multiplex PCR; in TCRdb, only in-frame clones are kept and a portion is missing. The sample shows some 300,000 clones, around four fifths of them seen only once. Treatment specified: 15 to 20 received Ad26.COV2.S at low or high dose, single or two shots; several received placebo; per-sample allocation not given. The samples date from day 63 after the first vaccine or placebo injection. The specimen was peripheral blood, collected in a trial of Ad26.COV2.S vaccine versus placebo. The receptors were sampled from a person between 18 and 65 years old who received the Ad26.COV2.S COVID-19 vaccine or a placebo.

The chain couples TRBV5-1 to TRBJ1-1, with D unclear. CDR1 is SGHRS, CDR2 YFSETQ, per germline. The CDR3 is 13 residues long. V was pared by 1 base and J by 3 bases, with 7 bases between. The CDR3 DNA reads as TGCGCCAGCAGCTTGTCCGGGCACACTGAAGCTTTCTTT. Translating it yields CASSLSGHTEAFF.

CDR3 protein: CASSLVQANQPQHF. DNA of the CDR3: TGTGCCAGCAGCTTAGTACAGGCAAATCAGCCCCAGCATTTT. This chain uses TRBV7-2 with TRBJ1-5; TRBD1 is a possible D gene (5 bases). The CDR3 is made up of 14 amino acids. Germline V lookup: CDR1 SGHTA, CDR2 FQGNSA. Trimming pared 1 base from V and 4 bases from J, leaving 8 bases between.

This clone appeared a few times. The chain uses TRBV7-9 and TRBJ2-7; TRBD1 might be the D (6 bases). The CDR3 runs to 11 residues. Deletions cut 6 bases from V and 5 bases from J, with 8 bases between. Germline loops: CDR1 SEHNR, CDR2 FQNEAQ (reference sequence). The CDR3 loop reads CASRAGDEQYF. CDR3 coding DNA: TGTGCCAGCAGGGCAGGGGACGAGCAGTACTTC.

The chain has TRBV7-7 and TRBJ1-5; 7 positions match TRBD1. CDR1 and CDR2 from the germline V gene are SSHAT and FNYEAQ (reference sequence). CDR3 length: 16 residues. V trimming: 5 bases; J trimming: 5 bases; junction bases outside the gene matches: 12. In DNA form, the CDR3 reads TGTGCCAGCAGCCTGCTAAGGACAGGCTATTATCAGCCCCAGCATTTT. It encodes CASSLLRTGYYQPQHF.

The chain uses TRBV9 and TRBJ2-7, with D perhaps TRBD2 (6 bases). This CDR3 comprises 14 residues. The ends were cut back, 3 bases at V and 0 bases at J, with 10 bases in the middle. Germline CDR1 is SGDLS and CDR2 is YYNGEE. CDR3 protein: CASSAGVLSYEQYF. CDR3 sequence (DNA): TGTGCCAGCAGCGCGGGAGTCCTCTCCTACGAGCAGTACTTC.

The chain carries TRBV9 and TRBJ1-4; 7 bases fit TRBD1. The junction had 9 bases not matched to a gene; V was cut back by 2 bases and J by 8 bases. Germline V lookup: CDR1 SGDLS, CDR2 YYNGEE. This CDR3 contains 15 residues. CDR3 loop: CASSVSRGGNEKLFF. CDR3 sequence (DNA): TGTGCCAGCAGCGTCAGTCGAGGGGGCAACGAAAAACTGTTTTTT.

This chain's CDR3 is CASTPAGVGSGNTIYF. Written as DNA, the CDR3 is TGTGCCAGCACCCCGGCGGGGGTCGGCTCTGGAAACACCATATATTTT. The chain joins TRBV28 to TRBJ1-3, with D maybe TRBD1 (5 bases). The CDR3 runs 16 residues. CDR1 is MDHEN, CDR2 SYDVKM, per germline. Trimming stripped 7 bases from V and 0 bases from J, with 16 bases between.

The rearrangement joins TRBV12-3 or TRBV12-4 to TRBJ1-2; 9 bases are a match to TRBD1. The CDR3 length is 13 residues. J was trimmed by 7 bases and V by 5 bases; bases with no gene match: 5. The CDR3 bases are TGTGCCAGCAGTCCCGGGACAGGGTTTGGCTACACCTTC. Protein product: CASSPGTGFGYTF.

This clone was seen only once. The chain is built from TRBV2 and TRBJ2-3; no clear D gene. The CDR3 extends over 12 amino acids. The germline V gene has CDR1 SNHLY and CDR2 FYNNEI. The V gene lost 5 bases and the J gene lost 0 bases, with 3 bases spanning the gap. CDR3 protein: CASSPSTDTQYF. The CDR3, as DNA: TGTGCCAGCAGTCCTAGCACAGATACGCAGTATTTT.

The chain joins TRBV5-1 to TRBJ1-5; 9 bases align to TRBD1. This CDR3 contains 15 residues. Germline loops: CDR1 SGHRS, CDR2 YFSETQ. Unmatched junction bases numbered 3, after V lost 1 base and J lost 4 bases. The CDR3 spells CASSLSGQGNQPQHF. CDR3 sequence (DNA): TGCGCCAGCAGCTTGAGTGGACAGGGGAATCAGCCCCAGCATTTT.

The genes are TRBV5-5 and TRBJ2-5; weak D call: TRBD1 (7 bases). CDR3 length: 17 residues. In germline, CDR1 is SGHKS, CDR2 YYEKEE (reference sequence). The V end lost 3 bases, the J end lost 4 bases, and 22 bases lay between the germline ends. CDR3 nucleotides: TGTGCCAGCAGCTACCGGACAGGCACTGGAGCGGGAGAGACCCAGTACTTC. Protein product: CASSYRTGTGAGETQYF.

This chain joins TRBV5-1 and TRBJ1-4; 10 positions agree with TRBD1. The CDR3 loop spans 16 amino acids. V trimming: 1 base; J trimming: 8 bases; junction bases outside the gene matches: 8. CDR1 is SGHRS and CDR2 is YFSETQ in the germline V gene. The DNA of the CDR3 is TGCGCCAGCAGCTTGTCCGGGACAGGGGATGGAGAAAAACTGTTTTTT. Translating it yields CASSLSGTGDGEKLFF.

The chain has TRBV27 and TRBJ2-7; TRBD2 is a possible D gene (5 bases). The V gene's germline CDR1 is MNHEY and CDR2 SMNVEV (reference sequence). The CDR3 covers 16 residues. Deletions cut 6 bases from V and 2 bases from J, with 20 bases between. As DNA, the CDR3 is TGTGCCAGCAGCCCCATTAGCGATACCTTAACCTACGAGCAGTACTTC. This sequence encodes CASSPISDTLTYEQYF.

The chain links TRBV11-2 to TRBJ2-2; TRBD2 aligns across 10 bases. Trimming removed 2 bases from V and 6 bases from J; junction bases left unmatched: 3. The CDR3 contains 15 residues. Germline V gene data show CDR1 as SGHAT and CDR2 as FQNNGV. The CDR3, as DNA: TGTGCCAGCAGCTTATGGACTAGCGGCCCCGGGGAGCTGTTTTTT. Protein: CASSLWTSGPGELFF.

This chain links TRBV2 with TRBJ1-2, with 8 bases identical to TRBD1. This CDR3 is built from 15 residues. CDR1 SNHLY and CDR2 FYNNEI come from the germline V gene. V lost 2 bases, J lost 8 bases, and 10 bases stayed unmatched. As DNA, the CDR3 is TGTGCCAGCAGTGAAATCCCAGGGGGCTTGGGGGGCTACACCTTC. Encoded protein: CASSEIPGGLGGYTF.

V is TRBV5-7 and J is TRBJ2-4, with TRBD1 as a possible D gene (6 bases). Being an ORF, TRBV5-7 has a function that is uncertain. The CDR3 runs to 14 residues. Deletions cut 4 bases from V and 1 base from J, with 9 bases between. The CDR3 sequence: CASSTGQAKNIQYF. The CDR3 nucleotides read TGTGCCAGCAGCACCGGACAGGCCAAAAACATTCAGTACTTC.

The chain employs TRBV2 and TRBJ1-5; D is unclear. Germline V gene sequence: CDR1 SNHLY, CDR2 FYNNEI. The V end lost 6 bases, the J end lost 0 bases, and 9 bases lay between the germline ends. The length of the CDR3 is 14 residues. CDR3 sequence (DNA): TGTGCCAGCAGCATAGGGTATAGCAATCAGCCCCAGCATTTT. Its translation: CASSIGYSNQPQHF. Together with reference TRBV2 and TRBJ1-5, the CDR3 gives the full variable domain: EPEVTQTPSHQVTQMGQEVILRCVPISNHLYFYWYRQILGQKVEFLVSFYNNEISEKSEIFDDQFSVERPDGSNFTLKIRSTKLEDSAMYFCASSIGYSNQPQHFGDGTRLSIL.

The rearrangement joins TRBV19 to TRBJ2-7; D remains unclear. This CDR3 spans 12 amino acids. V gave up 3 bases and J gave up 4 bases, with 7 bases separating them. Germline CDR1 is LNHDA and CDR2 is SQIVND (reference sequence). The CDR3 is CASSISPYEQYF. CDR3 nucleotide sequence: TGTGCCAGTAGTATCTCCCCATACGAGCAGTACTTC.

The chain has TRBV19 and TRBJ1-6; tentatively, D is TRBD1 (5 bases). CDR3 size: 16 residues. The germline CDR1 and CDR2 sequences are LNHDA and SQIVND (reference sequence). V was trimmed by 1 base and J by 10 bases, leaving 17 bases between them. The CDR3 coding sequence is TGTGCCAGTAGTATAGGGGGAGGGACCCTGCGGTCACCCCTCCACTTT. Residues: CASSIGGGTLRSPLHF.